This T cell receptor (beta chain) was recorded in a study of OX40 agonist ivuxolimab in advanced cancers. Study context: Ivuxolimab, an agonistic anti-OX40 (CD134) antibody, was given to patients.

J was trimmed by 5 bases and V by 1 base; bases with no gene match: 5. Germline CDR1 and CDR2: SEHNR and FQNEAQ (reference sequence). The CDR3 covers 15 residues. Assay: immunoSEQ multiplex PCR; the TCRdb copy retains only in-frame clones and omits some. The sample contains around 32,000 clones, about nine tenths of which appear only once. With regard to this clone: Antigen: not known.

Autoimmune disease history or systemic immunosuppression was exclusionary. On cycle 4 day 1 and cycle 7 day 1, as well as at baseline, blood was sampled. Whole-study findings and limits: Circulating CD4+ and CD8+ T cells showed clonal expansion by week 6 at 0.1 to 3.0 mg/kg.

The chain uses TRBV7-9 and TRBJ2-3, with 8 bases identical to TRBD2. Sample: CD4+ or CD8+ T cells sorted from blood, taken in a trial of the OX40 agonist ivuxolimab. This TCR came from an adult with an advanced solid tumor such as melanoma, head and neck, liver or kidney cancer. In nucleotides, the CDR3 is TGTGCCAGCAGCTTAGGACTAGCGCGGGAAGATACGCAGTATTTT. Amino acid sequence: CASSLGLAREDTQYF. The full variable domain, its missing parts supplied by reference TRBV7-9 and TRBJ2-3, is DTGVSQNPRHKITKRGQNVTFRCDPISEHNRLYWYRQTLGQGPEFLTYFQNEAQLEKSRLLSDRFSAERPKGSFSTLEIQRTEQGDSAMYLCASSLGLAREDTQYFGPGTRLTVL.